This T cell receptor beta chain derives from a study of T cells in Graves' hyperthyroidism and ophthalmopathy. Thyroid ultrasound, orbital computed tomography, clinical symptoms, and serum thyroxine and TRAb underpinned diagnoses. Regions amplified from RNA transcripts were the TCR beta CDR3 regions. With the HTBI primer set, the TCR CDR3 went through a first round of RT-PCR. TCRdb analysed the multiplex PCR reads with MiXCR anew, one entry per CDR3 protein. The sample records roughly 800,000 distinct CDR3 sequences, about 38% being singletons. Germline values: CDR1 LGHNT, CDR2 FRNRAP. There are 11 residues in the CDR3. The V gene lost 7 bases and the J gene lost 4 bases, with 7 bases spanning the gap. Study conclusions and caveats: Blood also held most thyroid clonotypes expanded beyond 0.001.

About this clonotype: As yet, its antigen is unknown.

The specimen was blood. The clonotype comes from a man younger than 35 with Graves' hyperthyroidism. The chain combines TRBV12-5 with TRBJ1-1; D is unresolved. The CDR3 protein is CASVVSTEAFF. CDR3 in DNA: TGTGCTAGTGTGGTGAGCACTGAAGCTTTCTTT. Together with reference TRBV12-5 and TRBJ1-1, the CDR3 gives the full variable domain: DARVTQTPRHKVTEMGQEVTMRCQPILGHNTVFWYRQTMMQGLELLAYFRNRAPLDDSGMPKDRFSAEMPDATLATLKIQPSEPRDSAVYFCASVVSTEAFFGQGTRLTVV.